The clone carrying this T cell receptor (beta chain) was seen a few times. Antigen specificity is unknown. Germline trimming cut 7 bases from V and 3 bases from J; bases unmatched to any gene: 7. This CDR3 has 14 residues. Germline CDR1 SGDLS, CDR2 YYNGEE. The sample comes from a study of beta chain features in type 1 diabetes. Findings and caveats of the study: Reads derived from cDNA could over-represent cells showing high TCR expression. Type 1 diabetes patients had TCRB CDR3s that were shorter (moderately but significantly so) in all four CD4+ subsets.

Reverse transcribing all isolated RNA meant expressed TCRB transcripts were sequenced. This table comes from immunoSEQ multiplex PCR, and its TCRdb copy is limited to in-frame clones, with some not included. The table records 600,000 to 700,000 clones, roughly 12% of them present only once. Input material: naive CD4+ T cells from blood. V usage is TRBV9 and J usage is TRBJ1-2; the match to TRBD1 covers 9 bases. This clonotype was sampled from a man younger than 45 with type 1 diabetes. The DNA of the CDR3 is TGTGCCAGCTCTTCTAGGGACAGGGACTATGGCTACACCTTC. Amino acid sequence: CASSSRDRDYGYTF.